The text below deals with one T cell receptor (beta chain). This sample was taken from a study of technical replicates of blood from a handful of donors. V was trimmed by 3 bases and J by 5 bases, leaving 13 bases between them. CDR1 is MNHNS and CDR2 is SASEGT in the germline V gene. The CDR3 contains 14 residues. TCRdb keeps only in-frame clones here, not all; method: immunoSEQ multiplex PCR. The top ten clones hold more than 0.35% of a sample with tens of thousands of clones, approximately 94% of them seen once. The receptor comes from a human donor in good health. This chain uses TRBV6-1 with TRBJ2-5; tentative D call: TRBD2 (7 bases). Material: T cells isolated from PBMCs. The CDR3 loop reads CASSDAGARETQYF. CDR3 sequence (DNA): TGTGCCAGCAGTGACGCGGGGGCGCGGGAGACCCAGTACTTC.